Reported below is one TCR beta chain. With 60 Vbeta and 13 Jbeta primers, the PCR was carried out. Measured with immunoSEQ multiplex PCR; TCRdb has only the in-frame clones, and not every one. The sample totals some 120,000 clones; its top ten clones hold around 3.4%. The data derive from a study of cytomegalovirus exposure and HLA in healthy donors. About the study: Around 80 million unique TCR sequences came from HLA-typed donors in an early release.

Sequences were obtained from PBMCs. The TCR originated in a man under 40 in good health and CMV-seronegative.

The CDR3, as DNA: TGTGCCAGCAGTGAATACCAGCCAGGGGTCCCAAGACCGATTCAGTACTTC. The encoded protein is CASSEYQPGVPRPIQYF. The chain links TRBV25-1 to TRBJ2-4; D might be TRBD1 (6 bases). The CDR3 spans 17 residues. The germline V and J ends were trimmed by 0 bases and 10 bases, with 22 bases remaining between them. Germline-derived CDR1 and CDR2 are MGHDK and SYGVNS.